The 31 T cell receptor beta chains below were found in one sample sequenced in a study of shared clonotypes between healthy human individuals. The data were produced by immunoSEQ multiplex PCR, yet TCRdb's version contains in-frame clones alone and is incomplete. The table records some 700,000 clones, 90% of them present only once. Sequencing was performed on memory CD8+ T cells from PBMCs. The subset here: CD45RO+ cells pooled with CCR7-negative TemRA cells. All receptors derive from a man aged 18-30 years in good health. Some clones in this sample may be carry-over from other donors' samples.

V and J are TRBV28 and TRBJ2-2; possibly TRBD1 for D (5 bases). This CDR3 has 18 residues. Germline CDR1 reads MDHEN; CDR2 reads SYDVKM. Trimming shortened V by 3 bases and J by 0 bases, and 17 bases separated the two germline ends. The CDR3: CASSFAPYRTANTGELFF. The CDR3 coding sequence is TGTGCCAGCAGTTTTGCCCCTTACAGGACGGCGAACACCGGGGAGCTGTTTTTT.

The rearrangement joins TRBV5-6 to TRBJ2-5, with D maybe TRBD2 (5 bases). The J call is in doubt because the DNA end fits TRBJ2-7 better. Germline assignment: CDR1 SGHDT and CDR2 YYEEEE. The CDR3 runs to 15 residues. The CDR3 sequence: CASSVWSWDSDEQYF. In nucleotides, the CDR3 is TGTGCCAGCAGCGTCTGGAGTTGGGATAGCGACGAGCAGTACTTC.

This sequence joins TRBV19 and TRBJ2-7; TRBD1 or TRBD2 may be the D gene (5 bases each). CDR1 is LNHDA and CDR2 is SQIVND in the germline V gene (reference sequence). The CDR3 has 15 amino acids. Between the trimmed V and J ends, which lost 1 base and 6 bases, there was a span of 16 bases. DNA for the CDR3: TGTGCCAGTAGTATAGTGGAAGGAACGGGGACCGAGCAGTACTTC. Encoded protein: CASSIVEGTGTEQYF.

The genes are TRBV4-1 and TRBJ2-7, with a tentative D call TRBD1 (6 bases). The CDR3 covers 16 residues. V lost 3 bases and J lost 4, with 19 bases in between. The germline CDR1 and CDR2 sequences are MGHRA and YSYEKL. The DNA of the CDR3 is TGCGCCAGCAGCCAGCTATACAGGGAATCGGTGTACGAGCAGTACTTC. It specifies CASSQLYRESVYEQYF.

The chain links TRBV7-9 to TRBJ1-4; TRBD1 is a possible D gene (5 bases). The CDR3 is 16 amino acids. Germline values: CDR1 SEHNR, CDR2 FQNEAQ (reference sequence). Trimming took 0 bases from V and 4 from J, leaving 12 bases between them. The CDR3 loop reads CASSLAAGTVNEKLFF. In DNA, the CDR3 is TGTGCCAGCAGCTTAGCCGCGGGGACCGTTAATGAAAAACTGTTTTTT.

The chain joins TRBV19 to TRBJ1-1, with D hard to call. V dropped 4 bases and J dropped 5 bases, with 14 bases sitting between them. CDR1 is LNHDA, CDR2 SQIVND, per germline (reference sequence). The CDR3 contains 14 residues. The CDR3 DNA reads TGTGCCAGTAGTACTCGGCGCCCTGGTACTGAAGCTTTCTTT. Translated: CASSTRRPGTEAFF.

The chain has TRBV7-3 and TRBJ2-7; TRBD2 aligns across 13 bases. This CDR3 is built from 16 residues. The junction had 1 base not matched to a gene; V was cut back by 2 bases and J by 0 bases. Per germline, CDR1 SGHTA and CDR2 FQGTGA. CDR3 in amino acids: CASSLRTSGSSYEQYF. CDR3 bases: TGTGCCAGCAGCTTACGGACTAGCGGGAGCTCCTACGAGCAGTACTTC.

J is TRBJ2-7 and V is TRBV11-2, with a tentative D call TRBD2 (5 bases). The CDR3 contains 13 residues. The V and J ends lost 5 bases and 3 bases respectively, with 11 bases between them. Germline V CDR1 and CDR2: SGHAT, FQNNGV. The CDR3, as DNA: TGTGCCAGCAGCCAGCGCGGGTACTACGAGCAGTACTTC. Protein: CASSQRGYYEQYF.

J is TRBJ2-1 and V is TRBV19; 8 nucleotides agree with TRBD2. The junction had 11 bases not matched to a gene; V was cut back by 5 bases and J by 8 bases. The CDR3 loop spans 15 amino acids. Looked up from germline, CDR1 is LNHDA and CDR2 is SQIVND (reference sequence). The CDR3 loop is CASSPTGGSLDEQFF. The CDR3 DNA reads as TGTGCCAGTAGTCCAACGGGAGGGAGTTTGGATGAGCAGTTCTTC.

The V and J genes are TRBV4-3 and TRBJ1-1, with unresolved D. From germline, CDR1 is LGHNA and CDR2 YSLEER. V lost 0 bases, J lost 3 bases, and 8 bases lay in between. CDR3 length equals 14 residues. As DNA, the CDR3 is TGCGCCAGCAGCCAAGACAGGACCTACACTGAAGCTTTCTTT. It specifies CASSQDRTYTEAFF.

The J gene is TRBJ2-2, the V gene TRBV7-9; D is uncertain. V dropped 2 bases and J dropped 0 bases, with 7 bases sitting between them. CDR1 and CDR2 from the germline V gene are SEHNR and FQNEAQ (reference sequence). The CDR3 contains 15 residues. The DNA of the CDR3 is TGTGCCAGCAGCTTAACGCTTCCGAACACCGGGGAGCTGTTTTTT. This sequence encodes CASSLTLPNTGELFF.

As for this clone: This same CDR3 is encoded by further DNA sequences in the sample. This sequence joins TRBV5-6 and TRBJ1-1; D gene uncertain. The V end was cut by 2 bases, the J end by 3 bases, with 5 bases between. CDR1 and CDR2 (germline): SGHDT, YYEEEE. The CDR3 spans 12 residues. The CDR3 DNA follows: TGTGCCAGCAGCTTTCGGGACACTGAAGCTTTCTTT. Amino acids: CASSFRDTEAFF.

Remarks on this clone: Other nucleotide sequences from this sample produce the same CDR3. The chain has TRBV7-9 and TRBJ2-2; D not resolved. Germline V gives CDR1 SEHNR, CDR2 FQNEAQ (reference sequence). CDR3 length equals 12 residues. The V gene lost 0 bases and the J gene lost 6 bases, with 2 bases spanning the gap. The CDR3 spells CASSLAPGELFF. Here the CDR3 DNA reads TGTGCCAGCAGCTTAGCGCCCGGGGAGCTGTTTTTT.

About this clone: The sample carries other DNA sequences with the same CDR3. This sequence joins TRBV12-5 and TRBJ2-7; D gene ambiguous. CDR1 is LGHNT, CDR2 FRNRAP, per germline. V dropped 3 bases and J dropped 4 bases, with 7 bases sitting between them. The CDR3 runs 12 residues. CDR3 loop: CASGFGPYEQYF. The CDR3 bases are TGTGCTAGTGGTTTTGGGCCGTACGAGCAGTACTTC.

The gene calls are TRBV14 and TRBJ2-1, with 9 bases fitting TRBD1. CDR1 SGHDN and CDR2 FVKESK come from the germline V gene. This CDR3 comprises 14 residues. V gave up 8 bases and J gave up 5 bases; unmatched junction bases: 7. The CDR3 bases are TGTGCCAGCGCAGACAGGGGGTCCCACAATGAGCAGTTCTTC. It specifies CASADRGSHNEQFF.

The CDR3 reads CASRSEGQETQYF. CDR3 nucleotides: TGTGCCAGCCGGTCTGAGGGTCAAGAGACCCAGTACTTC. The rearrangement uses TRBV13 and TRBJ2-5; D may be TRBD2 (5 bases). Germline lookup yields CDR1 PRHDT and CDR2 FYEKMQ (reference sequence). This CDR3 has 13 residues. V gave up 8 bases and J gave up 2 bases, with 12 bases separating them. The full variable domain, completed using reference TRBV13 and TRBJ2-5, is AAGVIQSPRHLIKEKRETATLKCYPIPRHDTVYWYQQGPGQDPQFLISFYEKMQSDKGSIPDRFSAQQFSDYHSELNMSSLELGDSALYFCASRSEGQETQYFGPGTRLLVL.

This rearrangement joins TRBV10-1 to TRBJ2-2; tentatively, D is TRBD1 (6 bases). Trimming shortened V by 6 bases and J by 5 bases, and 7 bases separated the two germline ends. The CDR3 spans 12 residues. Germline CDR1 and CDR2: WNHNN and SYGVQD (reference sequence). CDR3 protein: CASSTGTGELFF. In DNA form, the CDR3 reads TGCGCCAGCAGCACAGGGACCGGGGAGCTGTTTTTT.

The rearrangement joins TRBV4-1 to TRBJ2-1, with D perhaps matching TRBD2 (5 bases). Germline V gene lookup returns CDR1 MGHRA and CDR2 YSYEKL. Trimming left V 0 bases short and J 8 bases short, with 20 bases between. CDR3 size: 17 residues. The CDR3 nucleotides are TGCGCCAGCAGCCAAGATGGCACTAGTATGGGATCCTATGAGCAGTTCTTC. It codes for CASSQDGTSMGSYEQFF.

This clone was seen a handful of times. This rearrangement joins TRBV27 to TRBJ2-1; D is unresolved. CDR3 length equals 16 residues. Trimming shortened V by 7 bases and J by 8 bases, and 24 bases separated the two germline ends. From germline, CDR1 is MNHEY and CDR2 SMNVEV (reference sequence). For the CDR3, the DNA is TGTGCCAGCACCTATTTCCCCGCTAAAGAAAGCGATGAGCAGTTCTTC. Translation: CASTYFPAKESDEQFF.

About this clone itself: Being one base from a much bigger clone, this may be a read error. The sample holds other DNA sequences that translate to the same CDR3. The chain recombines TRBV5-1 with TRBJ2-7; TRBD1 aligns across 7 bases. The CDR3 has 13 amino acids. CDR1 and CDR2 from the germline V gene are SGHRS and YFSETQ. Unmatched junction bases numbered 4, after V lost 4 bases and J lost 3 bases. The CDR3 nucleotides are TGCGCCAGCAGCCTGGGACAGAACTACGAGCAGTACTTC. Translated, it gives CASSLGQNYEQYF.

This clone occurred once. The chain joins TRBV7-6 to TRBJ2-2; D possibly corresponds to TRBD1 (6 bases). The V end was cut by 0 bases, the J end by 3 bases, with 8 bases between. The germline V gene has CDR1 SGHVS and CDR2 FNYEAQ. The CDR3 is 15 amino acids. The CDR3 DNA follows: TGTGCCAGCAGCTTAGCGTACAGGGACACCGGGGAGCTGTTTTTT. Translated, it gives CASSLAYRDTGELFF.

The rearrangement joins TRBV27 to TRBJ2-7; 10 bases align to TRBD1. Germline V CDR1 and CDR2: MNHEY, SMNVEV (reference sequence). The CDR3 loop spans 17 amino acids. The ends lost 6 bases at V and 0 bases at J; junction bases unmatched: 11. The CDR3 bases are TGTGCCAGCAGGAGCCGGGACAGGGGACCCAGCTCCTACGAGCAGTACTTC. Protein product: CASRSRDRGPSSYEQYF.

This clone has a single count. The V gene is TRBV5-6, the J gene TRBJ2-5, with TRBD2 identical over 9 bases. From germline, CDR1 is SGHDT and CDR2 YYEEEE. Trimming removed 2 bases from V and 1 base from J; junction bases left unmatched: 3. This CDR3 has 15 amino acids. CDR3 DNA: TGTGCCAGCAGCTTCTGGCGGGAGGGCCAAGAGACCCAGTACTTC. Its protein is CASSFWREGQETQYF. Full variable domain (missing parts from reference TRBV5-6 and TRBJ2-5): DAGVTQSPTHLIKTRGQQVTLRCSPKSGHDTVSWYQQALGQGPQFIFQYYEEEERQRGNFPDRFSGHQFPNYSSELNVNALLLGDSALYLCASSFWREGQETQYFGPGTRLLVL.

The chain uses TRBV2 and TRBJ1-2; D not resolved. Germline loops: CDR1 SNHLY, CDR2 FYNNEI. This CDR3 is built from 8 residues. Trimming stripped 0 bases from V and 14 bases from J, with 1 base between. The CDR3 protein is CASSEATF. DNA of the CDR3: TGTGCCAGCAGTGAAGCGACCTTC.

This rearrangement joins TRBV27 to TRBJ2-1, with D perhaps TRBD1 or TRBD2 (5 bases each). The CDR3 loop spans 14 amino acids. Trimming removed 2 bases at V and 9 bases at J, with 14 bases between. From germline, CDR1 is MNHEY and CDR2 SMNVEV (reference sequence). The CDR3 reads CASSLGSPGSEQFF. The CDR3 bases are TGTGCCAGCAGTTTAGGGTCCCCAGGGAGTGAGCAGTTCTTC.

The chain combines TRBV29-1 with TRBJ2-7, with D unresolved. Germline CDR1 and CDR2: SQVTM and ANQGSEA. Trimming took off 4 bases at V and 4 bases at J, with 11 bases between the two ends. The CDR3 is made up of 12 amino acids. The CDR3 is CSVVGSPYEQYF. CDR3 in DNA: TGCAGCGTTGTGGGTTCTCCTTACGAGCAGTACTTC.

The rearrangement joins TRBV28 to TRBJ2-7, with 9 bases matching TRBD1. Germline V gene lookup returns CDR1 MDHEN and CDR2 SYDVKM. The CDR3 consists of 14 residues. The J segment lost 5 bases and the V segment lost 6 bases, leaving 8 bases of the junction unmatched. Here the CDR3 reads CASSLQGANDEQYF. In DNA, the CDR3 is TGTGCCAGCAGCCTACAGGGGGCAAACGACGAGCAGTACTTC.

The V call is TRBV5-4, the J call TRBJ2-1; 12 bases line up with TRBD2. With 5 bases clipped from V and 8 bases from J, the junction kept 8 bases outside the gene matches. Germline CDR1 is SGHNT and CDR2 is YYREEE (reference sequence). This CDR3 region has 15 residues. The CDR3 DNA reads TGTGCCAGCAGGACCGGGACTAGCGGGTCCCATGAGCAGTTCTTC. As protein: CASRTGTSGSHEQFF.

The DNA for the CDR3 is TGTGCCAGCAACCCCCGGGGGAGCACTGAAGCTTTCTTT. It encodes CASNPRGSTEAFF. V is TRBV5-5 and J is TRBJ1-1, with D possibly TRBD1 on 5 matching bases. Germline V gene sequence: CDR1 SGHKS, CDR2 YYEKEE (reference sequence). Trimming stripped 6 bases from V and 4 bases from J, with 13 bases between. The CDR3 is made up of 13 amino acids. Looking up the rest from reference TRBV5-5 and TRBJ1-1 gives the full variable domain: DAGVTQSPTHLIKTRGQQVTLRCSPISGHKSVSWYQQVLGQGPQFIFQYYEKEERGRGNFPDRFSARQFPNYSSELNVNALLLGDSALYLCASNPRGSTEAFFGQGTRLTVV.

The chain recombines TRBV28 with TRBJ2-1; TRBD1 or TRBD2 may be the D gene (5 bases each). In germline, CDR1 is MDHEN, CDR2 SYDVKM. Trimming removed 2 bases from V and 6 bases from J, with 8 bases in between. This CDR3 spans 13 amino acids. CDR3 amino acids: CASSLLGGNEQFF. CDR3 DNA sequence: TGTGCCAGCAGTTTACTTGGGGGCAATGAGCAGTTCTTC.

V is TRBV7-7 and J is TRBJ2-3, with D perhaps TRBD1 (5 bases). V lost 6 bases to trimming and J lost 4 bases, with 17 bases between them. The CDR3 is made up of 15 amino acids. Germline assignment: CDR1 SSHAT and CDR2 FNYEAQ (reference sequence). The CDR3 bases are TGTGCCAGCAGTCCACTACCCCTAGGGGCAGATACGCAGTATTTT. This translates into CASSPLPLGADTQYF.